The clone carrying this T cell receptor beta chain has only a few counts. This sample was included in a study of T cells after yellow fever vaccination. The ends lost 4 bases at V and 1 base at J; junction bases unmatched: 8. The germline V gene has CDR1 SGHVS and CDR2 FQNEAQ. This CDR3 comprises 16 residues. 5'RACE template switching generated TCR cDNA, adding a universal primer site and UMIs. TCRdb called the 5' RACE reads again in MiXCR, with one record for every CDR3 protein. This table holds about 99,000 distinct CDR3 sequences, roughly 5.8% found once. The genes are TRBV7-8 and TRBJ2-7, with 9 bases fitting TRBD1. This sample comprised CD8+ T cells sorted from PBMCs, obtained 10 days after the yellow fever booster vaccination. The TCR originated in a young man who received the YFV17D yellow fever vaccine. The CDR3 here is CASSSTDRGWSYEQYV. CDR3 nucleotides: TGTGCCAGCAGCTCGACGGACAGGGGTTGGTCCTACGAGCAGTACGTC.